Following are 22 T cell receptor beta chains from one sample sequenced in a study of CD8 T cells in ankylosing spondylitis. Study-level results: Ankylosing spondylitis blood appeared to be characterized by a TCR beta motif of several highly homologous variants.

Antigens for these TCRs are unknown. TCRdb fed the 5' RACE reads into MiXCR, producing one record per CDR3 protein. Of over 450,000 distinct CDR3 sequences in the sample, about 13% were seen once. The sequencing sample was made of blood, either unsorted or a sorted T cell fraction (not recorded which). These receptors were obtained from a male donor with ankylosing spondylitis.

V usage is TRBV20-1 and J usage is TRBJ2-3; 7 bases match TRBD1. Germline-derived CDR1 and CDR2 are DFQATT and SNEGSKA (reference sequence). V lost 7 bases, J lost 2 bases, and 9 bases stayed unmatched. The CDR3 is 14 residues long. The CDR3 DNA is TGCAGTGGTGAAAGGACAGGATACACAGATACGCAGTATTTT. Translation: CSGERTGYTDTQYF.

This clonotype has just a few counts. The CDR3 sequence: CARSLAGPEAFF. In nucleotides, the CDR3 is TGTGCCAGGTCGCTCGCTGGTCCTGAAGCTTTCTTT. The chain employs TRBV2 and TRBJ1-1; the D is unclear. Trimming took off 9 bases at V and 6 bases at J, with 14 bases between the two ends. The CDR3 runs 12 residues. The germline V gene has CDR1 SNHLY and CDR2 FYNNEI.

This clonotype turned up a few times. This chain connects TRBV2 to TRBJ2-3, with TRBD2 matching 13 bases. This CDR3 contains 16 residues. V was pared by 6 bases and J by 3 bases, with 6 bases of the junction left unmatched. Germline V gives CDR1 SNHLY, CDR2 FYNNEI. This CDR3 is CASRGELAGGTDTQYF. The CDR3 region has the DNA TGTGCCAGCAGAGGGGAACTAGCGGGAGGGACAGATACGCAGTATTTT. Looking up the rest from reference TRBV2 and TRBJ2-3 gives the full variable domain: EPEVTQTPSHQVTQMGQEVILRCVPISNHLYFYWYRQILGQKVEFLVSFYNNEISEKSEIFDDQFSVERPDGSNFTLKIRSTKLEDSAMYFCASRGELAGGTDTQYFGPGTRLTVL.

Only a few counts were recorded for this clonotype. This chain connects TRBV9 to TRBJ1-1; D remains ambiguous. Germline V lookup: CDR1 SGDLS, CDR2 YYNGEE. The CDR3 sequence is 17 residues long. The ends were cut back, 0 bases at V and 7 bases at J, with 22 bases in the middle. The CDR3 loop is CASSVAPFEVTRNEAFF. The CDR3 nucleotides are TGTGCCAGCAGCGTAGCTCCTTTTGAGGTGACAAGAAATGAAGCTTTCTTT.

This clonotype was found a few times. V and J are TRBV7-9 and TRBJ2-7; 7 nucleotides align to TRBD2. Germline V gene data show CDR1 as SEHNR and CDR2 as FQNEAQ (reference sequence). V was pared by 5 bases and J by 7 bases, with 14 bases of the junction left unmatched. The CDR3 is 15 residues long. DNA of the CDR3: TGTGCCAGCAGCCTGTTAAGGGGAGGGTTGGGGGAGCAGTACTTC. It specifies CASSLLRGGLGEQYF.

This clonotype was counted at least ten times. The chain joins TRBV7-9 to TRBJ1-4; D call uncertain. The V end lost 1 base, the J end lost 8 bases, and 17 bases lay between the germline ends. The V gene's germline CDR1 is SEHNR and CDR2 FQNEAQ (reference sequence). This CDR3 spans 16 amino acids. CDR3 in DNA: TGTGCCAGCAGCTTAGACAGAGCAAAGGGAGGAGAAAAACTGTTTTTT. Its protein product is CASSLDRAKGGEKLFF.

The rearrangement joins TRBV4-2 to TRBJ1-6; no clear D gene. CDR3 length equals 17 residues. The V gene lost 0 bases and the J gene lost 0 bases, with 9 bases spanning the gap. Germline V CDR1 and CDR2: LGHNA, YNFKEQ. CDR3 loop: CASSQEATSSYNSPLHF. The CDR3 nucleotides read TGTGCCAGCAGCCAAGAGGCTACTAGCTCCTATAATTCACCCCTCCACTTT.

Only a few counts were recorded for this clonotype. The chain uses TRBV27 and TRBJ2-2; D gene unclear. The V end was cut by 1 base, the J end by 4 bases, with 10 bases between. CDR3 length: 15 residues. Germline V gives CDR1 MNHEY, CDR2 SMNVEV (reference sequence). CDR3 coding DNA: TGTGCCAGCAGTTTATGGGCAGGTCGCACCGGGGAGCTGTTTTTT. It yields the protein CASSLWAGRTGELFF.

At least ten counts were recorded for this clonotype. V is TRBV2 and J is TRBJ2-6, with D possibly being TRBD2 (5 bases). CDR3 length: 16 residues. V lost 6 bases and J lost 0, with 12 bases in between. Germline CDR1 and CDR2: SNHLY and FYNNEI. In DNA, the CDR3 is TGTGCCAGCAGCCAGGACTTCAACTCTGGGGCCAACGTCCTGACTTTC. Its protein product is CASSQDFNSGANVLTF.

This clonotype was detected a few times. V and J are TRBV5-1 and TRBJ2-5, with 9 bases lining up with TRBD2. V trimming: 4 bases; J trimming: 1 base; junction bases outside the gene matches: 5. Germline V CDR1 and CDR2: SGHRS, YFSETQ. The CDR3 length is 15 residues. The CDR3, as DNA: TGCGCCAGCAGCGTGATGACTAGCGGCCAAGAGACCCAGTACTTC. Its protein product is CASSVMTSGQETQYF.

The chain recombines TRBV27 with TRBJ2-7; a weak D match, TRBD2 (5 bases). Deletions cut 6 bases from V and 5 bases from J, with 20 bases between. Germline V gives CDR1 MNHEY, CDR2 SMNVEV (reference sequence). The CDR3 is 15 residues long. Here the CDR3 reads CASSPGRKGVDEQYV. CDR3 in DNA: TGTGCCAGCAGCCCGGGAAGGAAGGGAGTCGACGAGCAGTACGTC.

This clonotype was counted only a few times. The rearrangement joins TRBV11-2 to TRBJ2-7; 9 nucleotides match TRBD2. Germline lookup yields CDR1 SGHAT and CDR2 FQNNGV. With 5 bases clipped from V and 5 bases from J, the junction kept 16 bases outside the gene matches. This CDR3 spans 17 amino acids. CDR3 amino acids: CASSPAGRGRAQNEQYV. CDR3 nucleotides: TGTGCCAGCAGCCCAGCCGGGCGCGGGAGGGCCCAGAACGAGCAGTACGTC.

The CDR3 DNA reads TGTGCCAGCAGCTTTCTGATGAGGAAAGAGACCCAGTACTTC. This gives the protein CASSFLMRKETQYF. This rearrangement joins TRBV7-2 to TRBJ2-5; D unclear. The ends were cut back, 3 bases at V and 3 bases at J, with 11 bases in the middle. Per the germline V gene, CDR1 is SGHTA and CDR2 is FQGNSA. The CDR3 length is 14 residues.

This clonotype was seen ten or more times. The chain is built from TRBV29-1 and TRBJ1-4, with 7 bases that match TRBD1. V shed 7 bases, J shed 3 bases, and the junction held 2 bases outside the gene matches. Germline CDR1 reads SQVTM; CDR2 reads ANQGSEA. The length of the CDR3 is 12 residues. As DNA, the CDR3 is TGCAGCGGTGGGACAGCTAATGAAAAACTGTTTTTT. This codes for CSGGTANEKLFF. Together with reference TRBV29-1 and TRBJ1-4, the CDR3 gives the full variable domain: SAVISQKPSRDICQRGTSLTIQCQVDSQVTMMFWYRQQPGQSLTLIATANQGSEATYESGFVIDKFPISRPNLTFSTLTVSNMSPEDSSIYLCSGGTANEKLFFGSGTQLSVL.

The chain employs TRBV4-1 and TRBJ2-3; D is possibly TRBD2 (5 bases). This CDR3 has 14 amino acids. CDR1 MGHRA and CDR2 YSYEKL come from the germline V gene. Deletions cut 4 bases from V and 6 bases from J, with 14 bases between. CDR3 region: CASSLTLVSDTQYF. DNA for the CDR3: TGCGCCAGCAGCCTTACACTAGTCTCGGATACGCAGTATTTT.

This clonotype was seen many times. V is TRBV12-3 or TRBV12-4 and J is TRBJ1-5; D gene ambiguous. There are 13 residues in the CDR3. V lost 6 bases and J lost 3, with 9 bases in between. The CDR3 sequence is CASRSVPNQPQHF. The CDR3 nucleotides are TGTGCCAGCAGATCCGTCCCCAATCAGCCCCAGCATTTT.

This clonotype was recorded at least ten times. CDR3: CSASGSDYNEQFF. The CDR3, as DNA: TGCAGTGCTAGCGGGAGTGATTATAATGAGCAGTTCTTC. The chain employs TRBV20-1 and TRBJ2-1, with D perhaps TRBD2 (6 bases). V gave up 3 bases and J gave up 7 bases, with 13 bases separating them. The CDR3 sequence is 13 residues long. Germline CDR1 and CDR2: DFQATT and SNEGSKA (reference sequence).

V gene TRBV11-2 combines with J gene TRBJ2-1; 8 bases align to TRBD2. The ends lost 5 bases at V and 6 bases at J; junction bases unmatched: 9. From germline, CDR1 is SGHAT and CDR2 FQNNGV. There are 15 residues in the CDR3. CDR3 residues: CASSPQGLAGNEQFF. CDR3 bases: TGTGCCAGCAGCCCCCAGGGGCTAGCGGGCAATGAGCAGTTCTTC.

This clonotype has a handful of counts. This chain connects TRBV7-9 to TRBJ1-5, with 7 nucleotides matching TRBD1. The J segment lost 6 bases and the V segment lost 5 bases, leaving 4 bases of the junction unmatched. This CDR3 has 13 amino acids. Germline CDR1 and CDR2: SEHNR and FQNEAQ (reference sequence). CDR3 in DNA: TGTGCCAGCAGCGCTGGGACAGTTCAGCCCCAGCATTTT. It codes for CASSAGTVQPQHF. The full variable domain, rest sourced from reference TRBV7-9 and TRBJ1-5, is DTGVSQNPRHKITKRGQNVTFRCDPISEHNRLYWYRQTLGQGPEFLTYFQNEAQLEKSRLLSDRFSAERPKGSFSTLEIQRTEQGDSAMYLCASSAGTVQPQHFGDGTRLSIL.

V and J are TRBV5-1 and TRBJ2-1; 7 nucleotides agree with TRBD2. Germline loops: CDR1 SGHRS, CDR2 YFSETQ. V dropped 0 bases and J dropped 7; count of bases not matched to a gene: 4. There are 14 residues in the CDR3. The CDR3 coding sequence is TGCGCCAGCAGCTTGGGACAACTAGCGAATGAGCAGTTCTTC. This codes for CASSLGQLANEQFF. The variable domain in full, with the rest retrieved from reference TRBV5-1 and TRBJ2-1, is KAGVTQTPRYLIKTRGQQVTLSCSPISGHRSVSWYQQTPGQGLQFLFEYFSETQRNKGNFPGRFSGRQFSNSRSEMNVSTLELGDSALYLCASSLGQLANEQFFGPGTRLTVL.

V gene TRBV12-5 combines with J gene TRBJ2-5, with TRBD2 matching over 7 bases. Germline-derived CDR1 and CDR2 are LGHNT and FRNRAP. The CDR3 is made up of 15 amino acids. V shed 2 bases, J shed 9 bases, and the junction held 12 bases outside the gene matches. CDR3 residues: CASGLSSGGAEAQYF. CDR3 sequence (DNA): TGTGCTAGTGGTTTGTCTAGCGGAGGTGCGGAGGCCCAGTACTTC. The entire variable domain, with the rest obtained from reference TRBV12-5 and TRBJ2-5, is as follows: DARVTQTPRHKVTEMGQEVTMRCQPILGHNTVFWYRQTMMQGLELLAYFRNRAPLDDSGMPKDRFSAEMPDATLATLKIQPSEPRDSAVYFCASGLSSGGAEAQYFGPGTRLLVL.

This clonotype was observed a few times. This chain's CDR3 is CASRDSSGGQETQYF. CDR3 DNA: TGTGCCAGCAGAGATTCATCGGGGGGGCAAGAGACCCAGTACTTC. The V call is TRBV11-2, the J call TRBJ2-5; 8 nucleotides align to TRBD2. The CDR3 has 15 residues. J lost 2 bases, V lost 6 bases, and 8 bases had no gene match. Germline values: CDR1 SGHAT, CDR2 FQNNGV.